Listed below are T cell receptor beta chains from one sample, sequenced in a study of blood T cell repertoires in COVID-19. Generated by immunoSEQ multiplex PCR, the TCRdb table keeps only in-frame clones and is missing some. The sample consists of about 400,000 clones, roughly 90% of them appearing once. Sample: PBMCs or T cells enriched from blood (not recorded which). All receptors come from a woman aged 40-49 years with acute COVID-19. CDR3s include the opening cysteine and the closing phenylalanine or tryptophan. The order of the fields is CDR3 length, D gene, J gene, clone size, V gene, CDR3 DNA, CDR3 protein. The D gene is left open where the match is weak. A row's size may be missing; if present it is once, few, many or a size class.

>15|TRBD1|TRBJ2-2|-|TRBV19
TGTGCCAGCGAACCGGGACAGGGTATCTTCGGGGAGCTGTTTTTT
CASEPGQGIFGELFF
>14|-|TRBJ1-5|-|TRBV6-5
TGTGCCAGCACATCCCGTGGGTCAGGGATGCCCCAGCATTTT
CASTSRGSGMPQHF
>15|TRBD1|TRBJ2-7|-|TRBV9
TGTGCCAGCAGCGTAGAGGGGACAGCCGTCAACGAGCAGTACTTC
CASSVEGTAVNEQYF
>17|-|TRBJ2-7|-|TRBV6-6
TGTGCCAGCAGTCGCGACAGGCGAAAACCCTTCTCCTACGAGCAGTACTTC
CASSRDRRKPFSYEQYF
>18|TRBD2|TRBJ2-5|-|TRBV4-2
TGTGCCAGCAGCCAAGGGAGACTAGCGGGGGGGCCCGGGGAGACCCAGTACTTC
CASSQGRLAGGPGETQYF
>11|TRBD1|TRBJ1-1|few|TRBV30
TGTGCCTGGAGTTGGGACAGCGAAGCTTTCTTT
CAWSWDSEAFF
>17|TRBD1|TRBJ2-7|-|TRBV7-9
TGTGCCAGCAGCTCGGAACTCGGACAGGGGCGCTCCTACGAGCAGTACTTC
CASSSELGQGRSYEQYF
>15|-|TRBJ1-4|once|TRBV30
TGTGCCTGGAGAAATCGCAGGGGCGCTGAGGAAAAACTGTTTTTT
CAWRNRRGAEEKLFF
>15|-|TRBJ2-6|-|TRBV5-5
TGTGCCAGCAGCTTCAGGGGCGCTGGGGCCAACGTCCTGACTTTC
CASSFRGAGANVLTF
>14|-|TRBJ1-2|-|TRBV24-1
TGTGCCACCAGTGAGTCCGGGGGGGCCTATGGCTACACCTTC
CATSESGGAYGYTF
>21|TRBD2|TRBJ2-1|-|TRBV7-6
TGTGCCAGCAGCTTAGCGCCGGTGTCTAGCGGGGGGCACAAGCGGGGGGATGAGCAGTTCTTC
CASSLAPVSSGGHKRGDEQFF
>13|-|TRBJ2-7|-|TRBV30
TGTGCCTGTGGGAGCGGTCCCTCCTACGAGCAGTACTTC
CACGSGPSYEQYF
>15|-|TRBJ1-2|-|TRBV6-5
TGTGCCAGCAGTCCTAGCCGACAGGACCTCTATGGCTACACCTTC
CASSPSRQDLYGYTF
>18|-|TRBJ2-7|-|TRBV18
TGTGCCAGCTCATTGTTCCGGCCCGGGCAGGGCACGTACTACGAGCAGTACTTC
CASSLFRPGQGTYYEQYF
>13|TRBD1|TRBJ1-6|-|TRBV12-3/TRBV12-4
TGTGCCAGCAATAGACAGGGTGGTTCACCCCTCCACTTT
CASNRQGGSPLHF
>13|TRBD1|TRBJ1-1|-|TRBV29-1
TGCAGCGTTTATAGACAGGGCCTCACTGAAGCTTTCTTT
CSVYRQGLTEAFF
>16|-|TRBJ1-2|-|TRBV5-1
TGCGCCAGCAGCAACTACCGGGACACCGGCGCCTATGGCTACACCTTC
CASSNYRDTGAYGYTF
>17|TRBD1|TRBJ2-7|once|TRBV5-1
TGCGCCAGCAGCTTGGCCTCTCCGGGACAGGGTAAGGACGAGCAGTACTTC
CASSLASPGQGKDEQYF
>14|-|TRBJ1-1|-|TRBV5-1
TGCGCCAGCAGCTTGGCTGGGACTGGCACTGAAGCTTTCTTT
CASSLAGTGTEAFF
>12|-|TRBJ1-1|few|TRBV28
TGTGCCAGCAGCTCTCCCAGGATACCAGCTTTCTTT
CASSSPRIPAFF
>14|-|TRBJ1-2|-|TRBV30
TGTGCCTGGAGTAAAGTGTGGGGGGACTATGGCTACACCTTC
CAWSKVWGDYGYTF
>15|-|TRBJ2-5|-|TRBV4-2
TGTGCCAGCAGCCAAGCCAGACAGCAACAAGAGACCCAGTACTTC
CASSQARQQQETQYF
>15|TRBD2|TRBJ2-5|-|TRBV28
TGTGCCAGCAGTTTGTCTAGCGGGGGGAAAGAGACCCAGTACTTC
CASSLSSGGKETQYF
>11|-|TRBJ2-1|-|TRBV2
TGTGCCAGCAGCCCAAACAATGAGCAGTTCTTC
CASSPNNEQFF
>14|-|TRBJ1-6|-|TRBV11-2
TGTGCCAGCAGCTTATTAGCCTTTGGGTCACCCCTCCACTTT
CASSLLAFGSPLHF
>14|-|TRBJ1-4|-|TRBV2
TGTGCCAGCGGGGAGCGGACTGCTAATGAAAAACTGTTTTTT
CASGERTANEKLFF
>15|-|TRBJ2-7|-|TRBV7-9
TGTGCCAGCAGCCCCGGACCGACAGTGCGCTACGAGCAGTACTTC
CASSPGPTVRYEQYF
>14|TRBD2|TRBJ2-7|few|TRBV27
TGTGCCACCAGATTGGCGGGGGGTTCCTACGAGCAGTACTTC
CATRLAGGSYEQYF
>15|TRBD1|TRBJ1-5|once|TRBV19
TGTGCCAGTAGCCAAGACACAGGGGGCGATCAGCCCCAGCATTTT
CASSQDTGGDQPQHF
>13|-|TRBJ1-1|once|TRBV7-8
TGTGCCAGCAGCTTAGCGCACGGCACTGAAGCTTTCTTT
CASSLAHGTEAFF
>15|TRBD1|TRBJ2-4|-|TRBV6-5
TGTGCCAGCAGTCCATTCCGGGACAGGGGAAACATTCAGTACTTC
CASSPFRDRGNIQYF
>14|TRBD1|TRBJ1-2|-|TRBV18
TGTGCCAGCTCACCTACGACAGGGCTCTATGGCTACACCTTC
CASSPTTGLYGYTF
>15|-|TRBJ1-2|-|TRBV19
TGTGCCAGTAGTAATACGCAGGGAAGCCCCTATGGCTACACCTTC
CASSNTQGSPYGYTF
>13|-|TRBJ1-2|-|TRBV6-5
TGTGCCAGCAGCCGCCTAGGGGCTTCTGGCTACACCTTC
CASSRLGASGYTF
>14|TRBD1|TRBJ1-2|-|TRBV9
TGTGCCAGCAGCCCGGACAGGGGGAACTATGGCTACACCTTC
CASSPDRGNYGYTF
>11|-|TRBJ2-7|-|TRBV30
TGTGCCTGGACCTTAGGGGGCGAGCAGTACTTC
CAWTLGGEQYF
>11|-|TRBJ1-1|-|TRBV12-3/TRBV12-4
TGTGCCAGCAGCATGAACACTGAAGCTTTCTTT
CASSMNTEAFF
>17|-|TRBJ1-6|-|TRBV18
TGTGCCAGCTCCCAGACAGGACAGAGCTCCTATAATTCACCCCTCCACTTT
CASSQTGQSSYNSPLHF
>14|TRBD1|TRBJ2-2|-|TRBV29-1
TGCAGCGTTGGCTTACAGGGGCTCACCGGGGAGCTGTTTTTT
CSVGLQGLTGELFF
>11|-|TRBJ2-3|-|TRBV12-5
TGTGCTAGCGGACTGCAAGATACGCAGTATTTT
CASGLQDTQYF
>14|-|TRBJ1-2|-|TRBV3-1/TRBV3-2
TGTGCCAGCAGCCAAGCGGGTGGCGTTGGCGGCTACACCTTC
CASSQAGGVGGYTF
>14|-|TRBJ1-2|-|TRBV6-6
TGTGCCAGCAGTTATTCCGGGACATCCTATGGCTACACCTTC
CASSYSGTSYGYTF
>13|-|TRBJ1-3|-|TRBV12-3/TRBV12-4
TGTGCCAGTCGGCGGGGGGTTGGAAACACCATATATTTT
CASRRGVGNTIYF
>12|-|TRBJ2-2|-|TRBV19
TGTGCCAGTAGCCGTAACACCGGGGAGCTGTTTTTT
CASSRNTGELFF
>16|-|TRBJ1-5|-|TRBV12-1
TGTGCCAGCATCACCCTGGGGGGGACGAAGACTCAGCCCCAGCATTTT
CASITLGGTKTQPQHF
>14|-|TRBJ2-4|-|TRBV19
TGTGCCAGTAGTTCTCGACAGGATGCGGACATTCAGTACTTC
CASSSRQDADIQYF
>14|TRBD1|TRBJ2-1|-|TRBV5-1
TGCGCCAGCAGCTTGGTGGGACAGGGATATGAGCAGTTCTTC
CASSLVGQGYEQFF
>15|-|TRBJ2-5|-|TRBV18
TGTGCCAGCTCTATAAAGTGGACAGAGGAAGAGACCCAGTACTTC
CASSIKWTEEETQYF
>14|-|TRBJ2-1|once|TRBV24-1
TGTGCCACCAGTGTCCAGGATAACAGCCCTGAGCAGTTCTTC
CATSVQDNSPEQFF
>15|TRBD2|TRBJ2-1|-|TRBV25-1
TGTGCCAGCAGTGAAGCGGGACTAGGGTCCAATGAGCAGTTCTTC
CASSEAGLGSNEQFF
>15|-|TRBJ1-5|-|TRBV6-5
TGTGCCAGCAGTTACTCGGCATCGAGCAATCAGCCCCAGCATTTT
CASSYSASSNQPQHF
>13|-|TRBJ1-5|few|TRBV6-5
TGTGCCAGCACCGACAGGTGGGATCAGCCCCAGCATTTT
CASTDRWDQPQHF
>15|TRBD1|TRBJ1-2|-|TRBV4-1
TGCGCCAGCAGCCAAGAGACAGGGGCGACCTATGGCTACACCTTC
CASSQETGATYGYTF
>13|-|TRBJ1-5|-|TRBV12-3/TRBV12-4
TGTGCCAGCAGTTTGATGACTGATCAGCCCCAGCATTTT
CASSLMTDQPQHF
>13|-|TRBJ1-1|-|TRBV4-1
TGCGCCAGCAGCCACCCGGGTGCAGCTGAAGCTTTCTTT
CASSHPGAAEAFF
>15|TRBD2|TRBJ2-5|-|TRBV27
TGTGCCAGCAGCCTTAGCGGGGGTAGCTGGGAGACCCAGTACTTC
CASSLSGGSWETQYF